This TCR beta chain was sequenced for a study of early T cells in non-severe SARS-CoV-2 infection. Study summary: Chains stayed unpaired after sequencing of bulk RNA from unsorted whole blood.

The CDR3 totals 14 residues. V was trimmed by 3 bases and J by 3 bases, leaving 12 bases between them. The TCR library protocol was used to attach unique molecular identifiers. These identifiers were attached to individual cDNA molecules. TCRdb re-called the 5' RACE reads through MiXCR, storing one row per CDR3 protein. The sample lists tens of thousands of distinct CDR3 sequences, around 14% seen once, with more than 3.5% in the top ten. Findings and caveats of the study: VDJdb-based matching was biased toward anti-spike CD8 responses and missed private and CD4 specificities.

Notes on this clonotype: Antigen unknown.

The clonotype comes from an adult who was a healthcare worker with PCR-confirmed SARS-CoV-2 infection or an uninfected control (not recorded which). The rearrangement uses TRBV12-3 or TRBV12-4 and TRBJ2-7, with D tentatively TRBD2 (6 bases). The sequenced material came from whole blood. This chain's CDR3 is CASSLLVGSYEQYF. DNA for the CDR3: TGTGCCAGCAGTTTGCTGGTCGGGAGCTACGAGCAGTACTTC.